This is a list of T cell receptor beta chains from one sample in a study of PD-L1 blockade in urothelial cancer. TCRdb's copy holds only in-frame clones and misses some; the assay was immunoSEQ multiplex PCR. The table has fewer than 75,000 clones, roughly 88% seen once. Material: PBMCs, obtained around atezolizumab (anti-PD-L1) treatment. These receptors originate from a man in his 70s with urothelial cancer. The CDR3 runs from the conserved cysteine through the conserved F or W. The D gene is left open where the match is weak. Clone size is stated in some rows and not others, as once, few, many or a class when expanded.

J gene,V gene,D gene,clone size,CDR3 DNA,CDR3 protein
TRBJ2-7,TRBV6-1,TRBD1,.,TGTGCCAGCAGAAGGACAGGGACAGACGAGCAGTACTTC,CASRRTGTDEQYF
TRBJ2-7,TRBV28,TRBD1,.,TGTGCCAGCAGTTGGACGACAGGGACAGCCGAGCAGTACTTC,CASSWTTGTAEQYF
TRBJ2-2,TRBV9,.,.,TGTGCCAGCAGCGTAGCTATCACCGGGGAGCTGTTTTTT,CASSVAITGELFF
TRBJ1-1,TRBV5-1,.,.,TGCGCCAGCAGCTTGGCCTCGGGAACCACTGAAGCTTTCTTT,CASSLASGTTEAFF
TRBJ1-4,TRBV7-9,TRBD1,.,TGTGCCAGCAGCGCGGGACAGGGCAATGAAAAACTGTTTTTT,CASSAGQGNEKLFF
TRBJ2-5,TRBV2,.,.,TGTGCCAGCAGGGCCGTTTCGGAGACCCAGTACTTC,CASRAVSETQYF
TRBJ2-3,TRBV11-3,.,.,TGTGCCAGCAGCTCAAACACAGATACGCAGTATTTT,CASSSNTDTQYF
TRBJ1-2,TRBV25-1,.,.,TGTGCCAGCAGGAACGGGATTTATGGCTACACCTTC,CASRNGIYGYTF
TRBJ1-1,TRBV28,.,.,TGTGCCAGCAGTTTACTATTGGGGGCGAGCACTGAAGCTTTCTTT,CASSLLLGASTEAFF
TRBJ1-1,TRBV5-4,.,.,TGTGCCAGCAGCTTGGGAGCGGGGGCGCTGGACACTGAAGCTTTCTTT,CASSLGAGALDTEAFF
TRBJ2-4,TRBV6-8,TRBD2,.,TGTGCCAGCAGTTCCTCCGGGACTAGCGGGGGGGTGGTAGCCAAAAACATTCAGTACTTC,CASSSSGTSGGVVAKNIQYF
TRBJ2-1,TRBV28,.,.,TGTGCCAGCAGTTTGAGCGGAATCTCCTACAATGAGCAGTTCTTC,CASSLSGISYNEQFF
TRBJ2-3,TRBV25-1,TRBD1,.,TGTGCCAGCAGTGAATGGAGGACAGGGGGGGCAGATACGCAGTATTTT,CASSEWRTGGADTQYF
TRBJ2-2,TRBV27,TRBD2,few,TGTGCCAGCAGACAAGCGGGAGGGCGTAACGGGGAGCTGTTTTTT,CASRQAGGRNGELFF
TRBJ2-5,TRBV9,TRBD1,.,TGTGCCAGGCAATCCCGGGACAGGGGGAAAGAGACCCAGTACTTC,CARQSRDRGKETQYF